This is a list of T cell receptor beta chains from one sample in a study of vaccination effects on CD4 cells after COVID-19. These receptors have no identified antigens. TCRdb keeps only in-frame clones here, not all; method: immunoSEQ multiplex PCR. The sample lists 25,000 or so clones; approximately 70% were seen once. Here the sequenced sample was CD4+ T cells from PBMCs cultured with HCoV-OC43 spike peptides, taken before COVID-19 vaccination. Every receptor here comes from a human donor who received a COVID-19 vaccine. Both conserved end residues are part of each CDR3. A D gene is named only where the DNA matches it firmly. Clone sizes are given selectively: once, few, many, or a class where the clone is expanded.

CDR3aa	CDR3nt	v_gene	j_gene	d_gene	len	abundance
CASSPSTSGGQETQYF	TGTGCCAGCAGCCCATCGACTAGCGGGGGACAAGAGACCCAGTACTTC	TRBV4-2	TRBJ2-5	TRBD2	16	few
CASSGRDRAWVTEAFF	TGTGCCAGCAGTGGCCGGGACAGGGCTTGGGTCACTGAAGCTTTCTTT	TRBV6-1	TRBJ1-1	TRBD1	16	once
CASSPRGTENSPLHF	TGTGCCAGCTCACCACGAGGGACAGAGAATTCACCCCTCCACTTT	TRBV18	TRBJ1-6	TRBD1	15	few
CASSETSGSSYEQYF	TGCGCCAGCAGTGAGACTAGCGGGAGTTCCTACGAGCAGTACTTC	TRBV10-2	TRBJ2-7	TRBD2	15	.
CASSDYSWGPYGYTF	TGCGCCAGCAGTGATTATAGTTGGGGTCCCTATGGCTACACCTTC	TRBV10-1	TRBJ1-2	.	15	.
CASSLKWGGLGNTQYF	TGTGCCAGCAGCTTAAAATGGGGAGGCCTAGGGAATACGCAGTATTTT	TRBV11-2	TRBJ2-3	.	16	.
CASSELGTRRNEQFF	TGCGCCAGCAGTGAGTTAGGGACTAGGAGGAATGAGCAGTTCTTC	TRBV10-1	TRBJ2-1	TRBD2	15	.
CASSFRFLGTEAFF	TGTGCCAGCAGTTTTCGCTTTTTGGGCACTGAAGCTTTCTTT	TRBV6-2/TRBV6-3	TRBJ1-1	.	14	few
CASSLTEGFLTGNEQFF	TGCGCCAGCAGTTTAACGGAGGGCTTTTTAACGGGGAATGAGCAGTTCTTC	TRBV10-1	TRBJ2-1	.	17	few
CASSPGQGASSYNSPLHF	TGTGCCAGCAGTCCAGGACAGGGGGCAAGCTCCTATAATTCACCCCTCCACTTT	TRBV5-8	TRBJ1-6	TRBD1	18	few
CASSLGGTNYGYTF	TGTGCCAGCAGCTTGGGCGGGACTAACTATGGCTACACCTTC	TRBV5-8	TRBJ1-2	.	14	.
CASSFSGAETQYF	TGTGCCAGCAGCTTTTCTGGGGCAGAGACCCAGTACTTC	TRBV7-7	TRBJ2-5	.	13	.
CSARDNGYTF	TGCAGTGCCCGGGACAACGGCTACACCTTC	TRBV20-1	TRBJ1-2	.	10	.
CSVDRGRGETQYF	TGCAGCGTTGACCGGGGGCGAGGAGAGACCCAGTACTTC	TRBV29-1	TRBJ2-5	.	13	.
CASWRLAENEQFF	TGTGCCAGCTGGAGACTAGCCGAAAATGAGCAGTTCTTC	TRBV6-5	TRBJ2-1	TRBD2	13	.
CASSQERVGGSYNSPLHF	TGCGCCAGCAGCCAAGAACGGGTGGGGGGCTCCTATAATTCACCCCTCCACTTT	TRBV4-1	TRBJ1-6	.	18	.
CASSMTTFSGNTIYF	TGTGCCAGTAGTATGACGACATTTTCAGGAAACACCATATATTTT	TRBV19	TRBJ1-3	.	15	.
CAWRRAGEKLFF	TGTGCCTGGAGAAGGGCTGGTGAAAAACTGTTTTTT	TRBV30	TRBJ1-4	.	12	.
CATSRESLQTIGPYEQYF	TGTGCCACCAGCAGAGAGTCCCTCCAAACGATAGGACCCTACGAGCAGTACTTC	TRBV15	TRBJ2-7	.	18	few
CATTGANTDTQYF	TGTGCCACCACCGGGGCAAACACAGATACGCAGTATTTT	TRBV27	TRBJ2-3	.	13	.
CASSLSRVALGELFF	TGTGCCAGCAGTTTATCCAGGGTAGCCTTAGGGGAGCTGTTTTTT	TRBV27	TRBJ2-2	.	15	.
CASSPGTGLGVRSPLHF	TGTGCCAGCTCACCAGGGACAGGGCTCGGAGTCAGGTCACCCCTCCACTTT	TRBV18	TRBJ1-6	TRBD1	17	few
CASSVALTHTDTQYF	TGTGCCAGCAGTGTCGCACTCACCCACACAGATACGCAGTATTTT	TRBV2	TRBJ2-3	.	15	.
CASSRRLGNEQFF	TGTGCCAGCAGCCGAAGGTTGGGCAATGAGCAGTTCTTC	TRBV11-3	TRBJ2-1	.	13	.
CASSIVLMGQEETQYF	TGTGCCAGTAGTATAGTCTTAATGGGACAGGAAGAGACCCAGTACTTC	TRBV19	TRBJ2-5	TRBD1	16	few
CASSQGQGGHEQYF	TGCGCCAGCAGCCAGGGACAGGGTGGTCACGAGCAGTACTTC	TRBV5-1	TRBJ2-7	TRBD1	14	.
CASSPGTPDSTDTQYF	TGTGCCAGCAGTCCCGGGACTCCCGATAGCACAGATACGCAGTATTTT	TRBV3-1/TRBV3-2	TRBJ2-3	.	16	.
CASSLASAVSYEQYF	TGTGCCAGCAGCTTAGCGAGCGCAGTCTCCTACGAGCAGTACTTC	TRBV7-2	TRBJ2-7	.	15	.
CASSQGDSNYGYTF	TGTGCCAGCAGCCAAGGTGATTCCAACTATGGCTACACCTTC	TRBV3-1/TRBV3-2	TRBJ1-2	.	14	.
CASSYGPKAGDTQYF	TGTGCCAGCAGTTACGGGCCAAAAGCAGGGGATACGCAGTATTTT	TRBV6-6	TRBJ2-3	.	15	.